These 24 T cell receptor beta chains came from one sample sequenced in a study of early T cells in non-severe SARS-CoV-2 infection. A single record per CDR3 protein comes from TCRdb applying MiXCR to the 5' RACE reads. The data contain 60,000 to 75,000 distinct CDR3 sequences, 4.6% of them singletons. The sample in question was whole blood, obtained at baseline. All receptors derive from an adult who was a healthcare worker with PCR-confirmed SARS-CoV-2 infection or an uninfected control (not recorded which). The donor label of this sample is uncertain.

The sample holds a few counts of this clonotype. The chain combines TRBV30 with TRBJ2-1; 8 bases are a match to TRBD1. This CDR3 has 14 residues. The V gene's germline CDR1 is GTSNPN and CDR2 SVGIG (reference sequence). The junction had 9 bases not matched to a gene; V was cut back by 4 bases and J by 7 bases. The CDR3 region is CAWMGQGARNEQFF. CDR3 DNA: TGTGCCTGGATGGGGCAGGGGGCTAGGAATGAGCAGTTCTTC.

The V and J genes are TRBV6-5 and TRBJ1-1, with 9 bases that match TRBD1. From germline, CDR1 is MNHEY and CDR2 SVGAGI. V lost 6 bases to trimming and J lost 3 bases; unmatched junction nucleotides: 11. CDR3 length equals 16 residues. The CDR3 loop is CASSPGTGPRDTEAFF. CDR3 sequence (DNA): TGTGCCAGCAGCCCCGGGACAGGGCCCCGAGACACTGAAGCTTTCTTT.

This clonotype was counted between two and nine times. This chain connects TRBV19 to TRBJ1-2; TRBD1 agrees at 7 bases. V shed 4 bases and J 3 bases; nucleotides not matched to a gene: 8. The CDR3 sequence is 15 residues long. Per germline, CDR1 LNHDA and CDR2 SQIVND (reference sequence). DNA for the CDR3: TGTGCCAGTAGTAAACCGGGGACAGCATACTATGGCTACACCTTC. This translates into CASSKPGTAYYGYTF.

This clonotype was seen once. With a much larger clone just one base away, this may be a read error. The chain carries TRBV13 and TRBJ1-1; D might be TRBD1 (6 bases). Germline V gene sequence: CDR1 PRHDT, CDR2 FYEKMQ (reference sequence). V lost 2 bases, J lost 5 bases, and 12 bases lay in between. This CDR3 has 14 amino acids. The CDR3, as DNA: TGTGCCAGCAGCTTAATCACAGGGTGTACTGAAGCTTTCTTT. This translates into CASSLITGCTEAFF.

The rearrangement joins TRBV29-1 to TRBJ2-3; TRBD1 aligns across 10 bases. V dropped 6 bases and J dropped 1; count of bases not matched to a gene: 13. The length of the CDR3 is 17 residues. CDR1 and CDR2 from the germline V gene are SQVTM and ANQGSEA. Written as DNA, the CDR3 is TGCAGCGTCGGCGACAGGGGGCGAAGGACCGGCACAGATACGCAGTATTTT. Translated, it gives CSVGDRGRRTGTDTQYF.

This clonotype was picked up many times. This rearrangement joins TRBV18 to TRBJ1-4; possible D gene TRBD1, 5 bases. From germline, CDR1 is KGHSH and CDR2 LQKENI. V was cut by 3 bases and J by 5 bases, with 10 bases left in between. The CDR3 is 14 residues long. The CDR3 coding sequence is TGTGCCAGCTCACCGGGCGGACAAAATGAAAAACTGTTTTTT. Amino acid sequence: CASSPGGQNEKLFF.

This clonotype was picked up a small number of times. Compared with germline, one end of the junction differs, possibly owing to a read error. The V call is TRBV28, the J call TRBJ2-7; TRBD1 is a possible D gene (6 bases). The CDR3 is made up of 13 amino acids. Germline V gene data show CDR1 as MDHEN and CDR2 as SYDVKM. The chain's CDR3 is CASRTGTPYEQYF. The CDR3 DNA is TGTGCCAGCAGAACCGGGACACCCTACGAACAGTACTTC.

This clonotype was counted a few times. The chain recombines TRBV6-4 with TRBJ2-1, with D uncertain. The CDR3 spans 11 residues. Germline loops: CDR1 MRHNA, CDR2 SNTAGT. Trimming pared 6 bases from V and 8 bases from J, leaving 8 bases between. The CDR3 loop is CASSSNDEQFF. The CDR3 bases are TGTGCCAGCAGCTCGAACGATGAGCAGTTCTTC.

This clonotype was counted at least ten times. The chain combines TRBV3-2 with TRBJ2-7; TRBD2 reflects the table's D call only, with no check against the DNA. TRBV3-2 is termed a pseudogene. This CDR3 is built from 15 residues. CDR3 loop: CASSQSGPSSGEQYF. The CDR3 bases are TGTGCCAGCAGCCAATCCGGGCCCTCATCGGGGGAGCAGTACTTC.

The table lists this clonotype with many counts. The chain uses TRBV5-8 and TRBJ2-7, with 10 bases fitting TRBD1. The germline gives CDR1 SGHTS, CDR2 YDEGEE. The ends lost 4 bases at V and 1 base at J; junction bases unmatched: 5. The CDR3 spans 15 residues. The chain's CDR3 is CASSRGQGPSYEQYF. DNA for the CDR3: TGTGCCAGCAGCAGGGGACAGGGGCCTTCCTACGAGCAGTACTTC.

This rearrangement joins TRBV28 to TRBJ2-5, with 10 positions matching TRBD2. The CDR3 length is 15 residues. The V and J ends lost 6 bases and 7 bases, in that order; junction bases with no gene match: 11. Germline values: CDR1 MDHEN, CDR2 SYDVKM. CDR3 protein: CASRPATSGDGTQYF. CDR3 DNA sequence: TGTGCCAGCAGACCCGCAACTAGCGGGGACGGGACCCAGTACTTC. The variable domain in full, completed from reference TRBV28 and TRBJ2-5, reads DVKVTQSSRYLVKRTGEKVFLECVQDMDHENMFWYRQDPGLGLRLIYFSYDVKMKEKGDIPEGYSVSREKKERFSLILESASTNQTSMYLCASRPATSGDGTQYFGPGTRLLVL.

This clonotype was observed at least ten times. The CDR3 DNA reads TGTGCCAGCCGAGGGACTCCCCGCCTCAATGAGCAGTTCTTC. Amino acid sequence: CASRGTPRLNEQFF. The rearrangement links TRBV6-2 or TRBV6-3 to TRBJ2-1; possible D gene TRBD2, 6 bases. Per the germline V gene, CDR1 is MNHEY and CDR2 is SVGEGT. The germline V and J ends were trimmed by 8 bases and 6 bases, with 17 bases remaining between them. The length of the CDR3 is 14 residues.

In this sample, this clonotype turned up many times. The chain has TRBV27 and TRBJ2-2; TRBD1 matches at 7 bases. This CDR3 has 15 residues. V lost 5 bases to trimming and J lost 6 bases; unmatched junction nucleotides: 9. In germline, CDR1 is MNHEY, CDR2 SMNVEV (reference sequence). For the CDR3, the DNA is TGTGCCAGCAGTCCACAGGGGTGGCTCGCCGGGGAGCTGTTTTTT. Residues: CASSPQGWLAGELFF.

There are a few counts of this clonotype. This chain connects TRBV28 to TRBJ2-7; either TRBD1 or TRBD2 may supply D (5 bases each). The ends were cut back, 5 bases at V and 2 bases at J, with 13 bases in the middle. Germline CDR1 and CDR2: MDHEN and SYDVKM. This CDR3 has 14 residues. CDR3 sequence: CASSNGGNTYEQYF. As DNA, the CDR3 is TGTGCCAGCAGTAATGGGGGTAACACCTACGAGCAGTACTTC.

The chain has TRBV9 and TRBJ1-2; D not certain. V lost 3 bases to trimming and J lost 0 bases, with 6 bases between them. Germline CDR1 and CDR2: SGDLS and YYNGEE. This CDR3 contains 13 residues. The CDR3 nucleotides are TGTGCCAGCAGCGAGGGAGCTAACTATGGCTACACCTTC. Its protein is CASSEGANYGYTF.

This clonotype was observed a few times. The chain joins TRBV9 to TRBJ2-3; TRBD2 aligns across 7 bases. The CDR3 has 15 amino acids. Trimming cost V 5 bases and J 7 bases; bases outside gene matches: 13. CDR1 is SGDLS, CDR2 YYNGEE, per germline. CDR3 sequence: CASRGDASGRHTQYF. The CDR3 DNA reads TGTGCCAGCAGGGGAGATGCTAGCGGCCGGCATACGCAGTATTTT.

This clonotype was counted at least ten times. The chain has TRBV19 and TRBJ1-5; no clear D. Germline V lookup: CDR1 LNHDA, CDR2 SQIVND (reference sequence). Trimming stripped 2 bases from V and 2 bases from J, with 7 bases between. The CDR3 sequence is 14 residues long. The CDR3 nucleotides are TGTGCCAGTAGTATATCCAGAGGCAATCAGCCCCAGCATTTT. Translating gives CASSISRGNQPQHF.

This clonotype was seen a few times. The chain links TRBV7-9 to TRBJ2-3, with 7 bases aligning to TRBD1. J was trimmed by 6 bases and V by 0 bases; bases with no gene match: 15. This CDR3 has 18 amino acids. From germline, CDR1 is SEHNR and CDR2 FQNEAQ (reference sequence). The CDR3 here is CASSLALSSGGNSDTQYF. The CDR3, as DNA: TGTGCCAGCAGCTTAGCGCTAAGTTCAGGGGGTAATTCGGATACGCAGTATTTT. Looking up the rest from reference TRBV7-9 and TRBJ2-3 gives the full variable domain: DTGVSQNPRHKITKRGQNVTFRCDPISEHNRLYWYRQTLGQGPEFLTYFQNEAQLEKSRLLSDRFSAERPKGSFSTLEIQRTEQGDSAMYLCASSLALSSGGNSDTQYFGPGTRLTVL.

This clonotype came up many times. This chain uses TRBV6-5 with TRBJ1-2; 8 nucleotides line up with TRBD1. Trimming cost V 0 bases and J 4 bases; bases outside gene matches: 10. Germline V gene sequence: CDR1 MNHEY, CDR2 SVGAGI. The CDR3 runs 17 residues. The CDR3 loop is CASSYSTRTGRTYGYTF. In DNA, the CDR3 is TGTGCCAGCAGTTACTCGACCCGGACAGGGAGGACCTATGGCTACACCTTC.

This clonotype was seen many times. V usage is TRBV7-3 and J usage is TRBJ2-5; the D is unclear. The CDR3 is 13 amino acids. Deletions cut 4 bases from V and 2 bases from J, with 8 bases between. Germline V gene lookup returns CDR1 SGHTA and CDR2 FQGTGA. The CDR3 loop reads CASSSSPQETQYF. The CDR3 bases are TGTGCCAGCAGCTCCTCACCTCAAGAGACCCAGTACTTC.

This clonotype was detected many times. V gene TRBV5-1 combines with J gene TRBJ1-4; possible D gene TRBD1, 5 bases. This CDR3 is 18 amino acids long. Germline V gene sequence: CDR1 SGHRS, CDR2 YFSETQ. The ends were cut back, 4 bases at V and 0 bases at J, with 19 bases in the middle. In DNA, the CDR3 is TGCGCCAGCAGCCTTGGTGGGGCTACAGTTGCAACTAATGAAAAACTGTTTTTT. It yields the protein CASSLGGATVATNEKLFF.

In this sample, this clonotype turned up many times. CDR3 protein: CASSRSVSNQPQHF. CDR3 sequence (DNA): TGTGCCAGCAGCCGAAGTGTCAGCAATCAGCCCCAGCATTTT. The chain links TRBV11-2 to TRBJ1-5; no clear D. Germline V CDR1 and CDR2: SGHAT, FQNNGV. V lost 5 bases and J lost 1, with 9 bases in between. CDR3 length: 14 amino acids.

This clonotype has at least ten counts. This rearrangement joins TRBV7-6 to TRBJ1-4; D unresolved. Germline V gene lookup returns CDR1 SGHVS and CDR2 FNYEAQ. The V end was cut by 4 bases, the J end by 0 bases, with 9 bases between. The CDR3 has 15 amino acids. Written as DNA, the CDR3 is TGTGCCAGCAGCTCCTCGACGACAACTAATGAAAAACTGTTTTTT. This encodes CASSSSTTTNEKLFF.

This clonotype was recorded many times. The chain combines TRBV28 with TRBJ2-7, with 7 bases aligning to TRBD1. Trimming cost V 11 bases and J 4 bases; bases outside gene matches: 17. Germline V lookup: CDR1 MDHEN, CDR2 SYDVKM. The CDR3 has 15 residues. CDR3 in DNA: TGTGCCTGCACCCGGGACAGCCGTTCTCTTTACGAGCAGTACTTC. It codes for CACTRDSRSLYEQYF.